This is a list of T cell receptor beta chains from one sample in a study of regulatory T cells in long-lasting Graves disease. TCRdb re-analysed the multiplex PCR reads in MiXCR, keeping a single row per CDR3 protein. Here the sample spans hundreds of thousands of distinct CDR3 sequences, roughly 15% being singletons. These data were also filed under a second study, of T cells in Graves' hyperthyroidism and ophthalmopathy.

This specimen consisted of peripheral blood mononuclear cells (PBMCs), obtained at new diagnosis, from a patient treated with antithyroid drugs. The receptor set was obtained from a woman aged 25 to 39 with Graves disease. Each CDR3 is given with its conserved first and last residue. Each record gives: V gene, J gene, CDR3 protein.

V: TRBV27; J: TRBJ2-1; CDR3: CASSTIGVEQFF
V: TRBV9; J: TRBJ2-7; CDR3: CASSVGSGTYEQYF
V: TRBV18; J: TRBJ2-1; CDR3: CASSPTNVPHNEQFF
V: TRBV14; J: TRBJ2-2; CDR3: CASKQRENGELFF
V: TRBV9; J: TRBJ2-3; CDR3: CASSWEGQGDTQYF
V: TRBV7-6; J: TRBJ1-1; CDR3: CASSLYRDSEAFF
V: TRBV11-2; J: TRBJ2-6; CDR3: CASSLVGTASGANVLTF
V: TRBV28; J: TRBJ1-2; CDR3: CASSFLGGHSYGYTF
V: TRBV2; J: TRBJ1-6; CDR3: CASIGVTAPLHF
V: TRBV7-2; J: TRBJ2-3; CDR3: CASSLEGNTDTQYF